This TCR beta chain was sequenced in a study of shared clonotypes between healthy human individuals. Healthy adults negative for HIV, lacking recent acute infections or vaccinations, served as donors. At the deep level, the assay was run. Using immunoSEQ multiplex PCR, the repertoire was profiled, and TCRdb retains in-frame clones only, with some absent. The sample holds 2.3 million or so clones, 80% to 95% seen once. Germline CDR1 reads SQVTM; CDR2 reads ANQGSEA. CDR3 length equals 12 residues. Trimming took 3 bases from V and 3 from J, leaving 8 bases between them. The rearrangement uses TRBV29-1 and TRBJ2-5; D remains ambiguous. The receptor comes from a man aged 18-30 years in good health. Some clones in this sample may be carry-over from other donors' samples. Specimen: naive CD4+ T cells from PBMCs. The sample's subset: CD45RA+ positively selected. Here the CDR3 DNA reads TGCAGCGTTGAGTCCCTAGAAGAGACCCAGTACTTC. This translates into CSVESLEETQYF.